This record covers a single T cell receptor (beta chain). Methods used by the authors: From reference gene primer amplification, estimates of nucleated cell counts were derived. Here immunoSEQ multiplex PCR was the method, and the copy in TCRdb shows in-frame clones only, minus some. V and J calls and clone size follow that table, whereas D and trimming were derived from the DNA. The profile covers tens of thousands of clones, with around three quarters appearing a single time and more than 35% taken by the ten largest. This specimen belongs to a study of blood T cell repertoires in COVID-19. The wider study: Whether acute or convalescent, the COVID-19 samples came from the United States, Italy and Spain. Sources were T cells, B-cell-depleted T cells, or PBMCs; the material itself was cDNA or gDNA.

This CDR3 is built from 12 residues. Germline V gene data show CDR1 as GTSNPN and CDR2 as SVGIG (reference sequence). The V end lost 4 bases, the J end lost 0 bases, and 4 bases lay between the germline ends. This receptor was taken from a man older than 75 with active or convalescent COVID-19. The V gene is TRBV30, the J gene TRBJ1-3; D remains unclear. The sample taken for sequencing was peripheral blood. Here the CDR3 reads CAWKASGNTIYF. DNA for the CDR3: TGTGCCTGGAAAGCCTCTGGAAACACCATATATTTT.